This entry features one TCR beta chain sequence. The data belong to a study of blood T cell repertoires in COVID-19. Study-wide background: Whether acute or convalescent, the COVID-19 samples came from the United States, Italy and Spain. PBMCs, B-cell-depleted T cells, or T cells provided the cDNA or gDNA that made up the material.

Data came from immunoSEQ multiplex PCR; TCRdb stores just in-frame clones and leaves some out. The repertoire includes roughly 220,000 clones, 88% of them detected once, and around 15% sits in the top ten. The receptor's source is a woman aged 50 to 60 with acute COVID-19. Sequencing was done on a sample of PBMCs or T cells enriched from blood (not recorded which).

DNA for the CDR3: TGTGCCAGCAGCTCGCAGGTAAGCTCCTACGAGCAGTACTTC. Its translation is CASSSQVSSYEQYF. This chain joins TRBV5-6 and TRBJ2-7; D unresolved. The V end lost 3 bases, the J end lost 0 bases, and 10 bases lay between the germline ends. The CDR3 contains 14 residues. CDR1 and CDR2 from the germline V gene are SGHDT and YYEEEE.